Given below is one T cell receptor (beta chain) in context. No antigen is known for it. There are 15 residues in the CDR3. CDR1 is SGHRS and CDR2 is YFSETQ in the germline V gene. V was clipped by 0 bases and J by 6 bases, with 13 bases between them. TCR beta CDR3 sequences were amplified from RNA transcripts. TCR CDR3 regions were first amplified by RT-PCR with HTBI primers. TCRdb used MiXCR to reprocess the multiplex PCR reads, holding one entry per CDR3 protein. This table has about 770,000 distinct CDR3 sequences, approximately 18% appearing once. These data come from a study of T cells in Graves' hyperthyroidism and ophthalmopathy. The overall study: Initial diagnosis, before any treatment, was when peripheral blood was collected.

Overall study findings and caveats: In blood, most of the thyroid clonotypes expanded above 0.001 were also present. Ophthalmopathy was model-predicted a median about 6 months pre-onset.

What was sequenced was blood. The V and J genes are TRBV5-1 and TRBJ1-5, with D tentatively TRBD1 (5 bases). This sequence was found in a woman in her forties or fifties with Graves' hyperthyroidism that later progressed to Graves' ophthalmopathy. The CDR3 loop is CASSLVGDDSQPQHF. CDR3 nucleotide sequence: TGCGCCAGCAGCTTGGTAGGGGACGACAGTCAGCCCCAGCATTTT.